Reported below is one T cell receptor (beta chain). Its antigen remains unidentified. There are 16 residues in the CDR3. V was clipped by 0 bases and J by 4 bases, with 15 bases between them. Germline CDR1 reads LGHNA; CDR2 reads YSLEER. These data come from a study of CD8 T cells in ankylosing spondylitis. Findings of the study overall: Disease-associated clones were reportedly significantly overrepresented in matched ankylosing spondylitis synovial fluid. Roughly eight highly homologous variants made up a TCR beta motif that seemed to typify ankylosing spondylitis blood. Disease-linked clones bore a CD8+ phenotype and were relatively rare in peripheral blood.

A quantitative 5'-RACE method, one with molecular barcodes, was used to make TCR beta libraries. TCRdb redid the calling of the 5' RACE reads with MiXCR, one entry per CDR3 protein. Among some 240,000 distinct CDR3 sequences listed, just under 7.5% were seen once. This receptor was taken from a male donor with ankylosing spondylitis. The sample comprised blood, either unsorted or a sorted T cell fraction (not recorded which). V gene TRBV4-3 combines with J gene TRBJ1-2, with D maybe TRBD1 (5 bases). CDR3 region: CASSQDNPGESYGYTF. The DNA of the CDR3 is TGCGCCAGCAGCCAAGATAACCCGGGGGAATCCTATGGCTACACCTTC.